This T cell receptor (beta chain) was sequenced in a study of blood T cell repertoires in COVID-19. For the study at large: Acute and convalescent COVID-19 specimens originated in the United States, Italy and Spain. T cells, B-cell-depleted T cells, or PBMCs supplied cDNA or gDNA.

Under the authors' procedure: Reference gene primer amplification gave nucleated cell count estimates. Clones were sequenced by immunoSEQ multiplex PCR, and TCRdb holds only the in-frame ones, with some missing. D and trimming were read from the DNA, whereas the V and J calls and clone size are those reported in that table. The sample has a few hundred thousand clones; around nine tenths are singletons. This CDR3 contains 14 residues. J gave up 5 bases and V 3 bases, and 6 bases lay outside the gene matches. Germline V gene lookup returns CDR1 KGHSH and CDR2 LQKENI. Seattle-derived patients entered the study during active infection and were followed longitudinally.

The specimen sequenced was peripheral blood. This chain connects TRBV18 to TRBJ2-7; 8 bases line up with TRBD2. This TCR came from a woman aged 25-40 years with COVID-19, enrolled during active disease. The CDR3 sequence: CASSPTGGLNEQYF. CDR3 in DNA: TGTGCCAGCTCACCGACGGGGGGGCTCAACGAGCAGTACTTC.